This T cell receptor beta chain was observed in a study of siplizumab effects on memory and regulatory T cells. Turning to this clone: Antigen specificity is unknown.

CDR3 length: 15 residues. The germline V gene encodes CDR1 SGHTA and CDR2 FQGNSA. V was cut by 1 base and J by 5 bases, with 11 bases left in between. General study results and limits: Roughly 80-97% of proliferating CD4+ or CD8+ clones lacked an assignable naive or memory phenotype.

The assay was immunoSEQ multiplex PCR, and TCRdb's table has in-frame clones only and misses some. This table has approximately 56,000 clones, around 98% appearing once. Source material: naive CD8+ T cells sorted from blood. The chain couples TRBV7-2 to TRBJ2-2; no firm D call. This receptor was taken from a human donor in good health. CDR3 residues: CASSLEVTGTGELFF. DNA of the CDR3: TGTGCCAGCAGCTTAGAAGTCACGGGTACCGGGGAGCTGTTTTTT.